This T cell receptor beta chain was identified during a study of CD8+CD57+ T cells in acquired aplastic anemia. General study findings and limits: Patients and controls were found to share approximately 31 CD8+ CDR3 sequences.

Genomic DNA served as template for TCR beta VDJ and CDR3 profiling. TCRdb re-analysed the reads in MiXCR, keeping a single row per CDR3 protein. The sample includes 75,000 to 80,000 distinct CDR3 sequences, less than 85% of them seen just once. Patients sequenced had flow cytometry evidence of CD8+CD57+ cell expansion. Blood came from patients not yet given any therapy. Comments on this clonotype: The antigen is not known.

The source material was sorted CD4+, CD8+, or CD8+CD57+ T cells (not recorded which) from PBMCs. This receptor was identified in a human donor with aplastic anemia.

CDR3 amino acids: CASRSDREGNQPQHF. In nucleotides, the CDR3 is TGTGCCAGTAGATCCGACAGGGAGGGAAATCAGCCCCAGCATTTT. The rearrangement uses TRBV19 and TRBJ1-5; 7 nucleotides line up with TRBD1. This CDR3 spans 15 amino acids. The V and J ends lost 6 bases and 4 bases, in that order; junction bases with no gene match: 9. Germline V gene sequence: CDR1 LNHDA, CDR2 SQIVND (reference sequence).